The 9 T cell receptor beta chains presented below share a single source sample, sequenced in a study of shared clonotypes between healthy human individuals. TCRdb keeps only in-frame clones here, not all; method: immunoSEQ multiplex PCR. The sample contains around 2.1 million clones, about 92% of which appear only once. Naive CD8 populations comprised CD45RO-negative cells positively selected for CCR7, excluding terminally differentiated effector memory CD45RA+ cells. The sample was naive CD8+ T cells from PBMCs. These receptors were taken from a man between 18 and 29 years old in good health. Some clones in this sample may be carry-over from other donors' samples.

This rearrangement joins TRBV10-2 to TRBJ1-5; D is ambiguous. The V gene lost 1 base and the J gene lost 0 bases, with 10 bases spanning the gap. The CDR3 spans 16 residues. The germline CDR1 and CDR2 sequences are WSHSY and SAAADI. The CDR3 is CASSEYDGYSNQPQHF. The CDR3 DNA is TGCGCCAGCAGTGAGTACGACGGTTATAGCAATCAGCCCCAGCATTTT.

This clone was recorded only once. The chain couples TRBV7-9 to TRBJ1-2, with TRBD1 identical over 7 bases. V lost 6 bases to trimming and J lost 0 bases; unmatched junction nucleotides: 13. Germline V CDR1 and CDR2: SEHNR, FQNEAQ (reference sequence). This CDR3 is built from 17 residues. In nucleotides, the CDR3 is TGTGCCAGCAGTGGACGGGACAGAGACCTCGCTAACTATGGCTACACCTTC. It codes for CASSGRDRDLANYGYTF.

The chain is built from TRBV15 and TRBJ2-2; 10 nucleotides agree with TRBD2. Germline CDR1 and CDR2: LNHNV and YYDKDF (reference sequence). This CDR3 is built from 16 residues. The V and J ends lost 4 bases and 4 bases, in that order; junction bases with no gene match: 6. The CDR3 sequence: CATSKPSGSGTGELFF. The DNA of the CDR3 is TGTGCCACCAGCAAGCCTAGCGGGAGTGGCACCGGGGAGCTGTTTTTT. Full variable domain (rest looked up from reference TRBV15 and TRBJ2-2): DAMVIQNPRYQVTQFGKPVTLSCSQTLNHNVMYWYQQKSSQAPKLLFHYYDKDFNNEADTPDNFQSRRPNTSFCFLDIRSPGLGDTAMYLCATSKPSGSGTGELFFGEGSRLTVL.

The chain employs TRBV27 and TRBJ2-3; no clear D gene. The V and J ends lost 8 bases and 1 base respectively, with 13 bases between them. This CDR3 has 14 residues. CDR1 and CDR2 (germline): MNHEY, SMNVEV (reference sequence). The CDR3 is CASAAFRGTDTQYF. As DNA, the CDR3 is TGTGCCAGCGCCGCCTTCCGGGGCACAGATACGCAGTATTTT.

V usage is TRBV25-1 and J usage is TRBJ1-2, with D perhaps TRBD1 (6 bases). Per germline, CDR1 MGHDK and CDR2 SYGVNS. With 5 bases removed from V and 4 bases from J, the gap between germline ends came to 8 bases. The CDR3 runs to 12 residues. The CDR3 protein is CASSWGAYGYTF. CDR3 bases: TGTGCCAGCAGTTGGGGGGCCTATGGCTACACCTTC.

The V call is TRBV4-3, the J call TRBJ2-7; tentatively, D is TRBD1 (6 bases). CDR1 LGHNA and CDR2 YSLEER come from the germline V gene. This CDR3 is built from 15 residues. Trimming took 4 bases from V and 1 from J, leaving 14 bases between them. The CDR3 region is CASSPDRPLSYEQYF. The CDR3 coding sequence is TGCGCCAGCAGCCCCGACAGGCCCCTGTCCTACGAGCAGTACTTC.

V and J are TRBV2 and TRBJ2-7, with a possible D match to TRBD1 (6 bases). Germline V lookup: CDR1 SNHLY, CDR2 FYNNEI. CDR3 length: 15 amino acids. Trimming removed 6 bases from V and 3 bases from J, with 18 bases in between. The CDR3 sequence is CASRNPRTEFYEQYF. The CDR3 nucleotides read TGTGCCAGCAGGAACCCCCGGACAGAATTCTACGAGCAGTACTTC.

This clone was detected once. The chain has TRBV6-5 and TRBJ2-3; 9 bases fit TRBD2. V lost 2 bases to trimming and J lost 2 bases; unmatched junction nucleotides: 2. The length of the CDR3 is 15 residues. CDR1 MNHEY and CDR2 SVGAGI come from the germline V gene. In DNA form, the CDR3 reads TGTGCCAGCAGTTACGCTAGCGGGAACACAGATACGCAGTATTTT. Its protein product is CASSYASGNTDTQYF.

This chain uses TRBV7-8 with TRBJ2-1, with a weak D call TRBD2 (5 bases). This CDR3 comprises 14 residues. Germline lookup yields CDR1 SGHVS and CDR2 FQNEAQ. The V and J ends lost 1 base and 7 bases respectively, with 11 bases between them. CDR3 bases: TGTGCCAGCAGCTTAGAACTAGGCTGGAATGAGCAGTTCTTC. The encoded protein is CASSLELGWNEQFF.